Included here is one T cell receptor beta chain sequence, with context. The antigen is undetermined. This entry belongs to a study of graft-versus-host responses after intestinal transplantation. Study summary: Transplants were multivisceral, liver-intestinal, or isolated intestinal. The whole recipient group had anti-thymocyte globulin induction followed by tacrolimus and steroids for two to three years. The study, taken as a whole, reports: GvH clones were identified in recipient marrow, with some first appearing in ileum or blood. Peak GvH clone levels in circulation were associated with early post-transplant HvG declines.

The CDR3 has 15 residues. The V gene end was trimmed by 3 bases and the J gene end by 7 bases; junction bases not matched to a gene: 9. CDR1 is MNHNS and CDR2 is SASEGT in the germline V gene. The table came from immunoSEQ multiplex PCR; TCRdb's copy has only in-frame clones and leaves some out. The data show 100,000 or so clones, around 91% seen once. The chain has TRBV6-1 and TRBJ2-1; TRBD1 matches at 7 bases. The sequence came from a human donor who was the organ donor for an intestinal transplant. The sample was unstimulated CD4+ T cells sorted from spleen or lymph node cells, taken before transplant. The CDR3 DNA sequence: TGTGCCAGCAGTGAGACAGGGTCCCTTTGGAATGAGCAGTTCTTC. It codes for CASSETGSLWNEQFF.